This T cell receptor beta chain was identified in a study of T cell repertoires in ileal Crohn's disease. Looking at the study overall: Patients had a median roughly 8-year disease duration, and approximately 35% were active smokers. About half received postoperative treatment, some ten with thiopurines and roughly 20 anti-TNF. About 490 nanograms of biopsy DNA per sample underwent TCRB immunosequencing.

Overall study findings and caveats: Clonality above 26.8% at surgery always came with endoscopic recurrence.

V was cut by 0 bases and J by 3 bases, with 6 bases left in between. The CDR3 extends over 14 amino acids. Germline lookup yields CDR1 SGDLS and CDR2 YYNGEE. Indicated time point: inflamed ileum from the surgical specimen. TCRdb's table, derived via immunoSEQ multiplex PCR, lists solely in-frame clones and lacks some. The sample includes roughly 10,000 clones, around 87% of them seen just once. Worth noting for this clone: Antigen: not known.

The sample was ileal tissue. This chain links TRBV9 with TRBJ2-2; tentatively, D is TRBD1 (5 bases). The sequence came from an adult with Crohn's disease. The chain's CDR3 is CASSVGQHTGELFF. For the CDR3, the DNA is TGTGCCAGCAGCGTAGGACAGCACACCGGGGAGCTGTTTTTT. The variable domain in full, completed from reference TRBV9 and TRBJ2-2, reads DSGVTQTPKHLITATGQRVTLRCSPRSGDLSVYWYQQSLDQGLQFLIQYYNGEERAKGNILERFSAQQFPDLHSELNLSSLELGDSALYFCASSVGQHTGELFFGEGSRLTVL.